Listed below are T cell receptor beta chains from one sample, sequenced in a study of spatial heterogeneity in lung cancer. TCRdb ran MiXCR on the 5' RACE reads and lists one entry per CDR3 protein. There are about 6,800 distinct CDR3 sequences in the sample; 11% to 15% occur only once, and 9.8% lies in the top ten. The starting material was lung tumor tissue, obtained at surgery. The receptor set was obtained from a male donor with early-stage non-small cell lung cancer. CDR3s include the opening cysteine and the closing phenylalanine or tryptophan. The D gene is left open where the match is weak. Not every row has a clone size; where given, it reads once, few, many or a size class.

j_gene,abundance,d_gene,len,v_gene,CDR3nt,CDR3aa
TRBJ1-1,few,-,15,TRBV12-3/TRBV12-4,TGTGCCAGCAGGATCTCGGCCCTCAGGGATACTGAAGCTTTCTTT,CASRISALRDTEAFF
TRBJ1-1,medium-sized,-,14,TRBV12-3/TRBV12-4,TGTGCCAGCAGTTTAAGGCAGCTGAACACTGAAGCTTTCTTT,CASSLRQLNTEAFF
TRBJ2-2,-,-,15,TRBV20-1,TGCAGTGCTAGGGGTCCCGCGCGTAGCACCGGGGAGCTGTTTTTT,CSARGPARSTGELFF
TRBJ1-5,many,-,14,TRBV10-3,TGTGCCATCAGTGTGGGAGGGGGGGACCAGCCCCAGCATTTT,CAISVGGGDQPQHF
TRBJ1-2,large,-,16,TRBV6-1,TGTGCCAGCAGTAACTTCCTTGGACAGAATCACTATGGCTACACCTTC,CASSNFLGQNHYGYTF
TRBJ2-2,medium-sized,TRBD1,13,TRBV2,TGTGCCAGCAGTACAGGGGGAACCGGGGAGCTGTTTTTT,CASSTGGTGELFF
TRBJ2-7,medium-sized,-,13,TRBV29-1,TGCAGCGTTGAAGGCAGGGGCCCCTACGAGCAGTACTTC,CSVEGRGPYEQYF
TRBJ1-1,-,-,14,TRBV25-1,TGTGCCAGCAGTGAATATCAGGGGATCTCGGGAGCTTTCTTT,CASSEYQGISGAFF
TRBJ2-1,-,TRBD2,15,TRBV19,TGTGCCAGTAGCCCGACTAGCGGGGAGAACAATGAGCAGTTCTTC,CASSPTSGENNEQFF
TRBJ1-1,many,TRBD1,13,TRBV20-1,TGCAGTGCTAGTCGGACAGGGTATACTGAAGCTTTCTTT,CSASRTGYTEAFF
TRBJ2-4,many,-,14,TRBV20-1,TGCAGTGCCCAGGGACGGATAGCCAAAAACATTCAGTACTTC,CSAQGRIAKNIQYF
TRBJ1-5,medium-sized,-,12,TRBV6-2/TRBV6-3,TGTGCCAGCAGTGAAACCTGGCAGCCCCAGCATTTT,CASSETWQPQHF
TRBJ2-2,many,-,14,TRBV5-1,TGCGCCAGCAGCCCCTTAGCAGGGACTGGGGAGCTGTTTTTT,CASSPLAGTGELFF
TRBJ1-1,many,-,15,TRBV6-2/TRBV6-3,TGTGCCAGCAGTTACTCTGAGAAAATCGACTCTGAAGCTTTCTTT,CASSYSEKIDSEAFF
TRBJ2-2,-,-,13,TRBV24-1,TGTGCCACCTCGCACCGGAACACCGGGGAGCTGTTTTTT,CATSHRNTGELFF
TRBJ2-1,many,-,16,TRBV5-6,TGTGCCAGCAGCCATCCTTCGGACAGCTCCTACAATGAGCAGTTCTTC,CASSHPSDSSYNEQFF
TRBJ1-5,medium-sized,TRBD1,15,TRBV2,TGTGCCAGCAGTGAAAGGCCAGGGGGCTCTCAGCCCCAGCATTTT,CASSERPGGSQPQHF
TRBJ2-2,many,-,13,TRBV19,TGTGCCAGTACCTCGCGGGGTTCCGGGGAGCTGTTTTTT,CASTSRGSGELFF
TRBJ2-1,few,-,12,TRBV2,TGTGCCAGCATCCCCAGGTACAATGAGCAGTTCTTC,CASIPRYNEQFF
TRBJ2-1,medium-sized,-,13,TRBV3-1,TGTGCCAGCAGTCTTCGATTCTACAATGAGCAGTTCTTC,CASSLRFYNEQFF
TRBJ2-7,few,TRBD2,15,TRBV20-1,TGCAGTGCTTCCCCGGCGACTAGCGGGAGTTTGGGGCAGTACTTC,CSASPATSGSLGQYF
TRBJ2-2,few,-,16,TRBV18,TGTGCCAGCTCGCCAATAGGCTACTTGAACACCGGGGAGCTGTTTTTT,CASSPIGYLNTGELFF
TRBJ2-1,many,TRBD2,14,TRBV11-2,TGTGCCAGCAGCTCTACTTGGGGGGGCAATGAGCAGTTCTTC,CASSSTWGGNEQFF
TRBJ2-3,medium-sized,TRBD2,15,TRBV5-1,TGCGCCAGCAGCTTGGGGGACTACTTCACAGATACGCAGTATTTT,CASSLGDYFTDTQYF
TRBJ2-1,many,TRBD2,13,TRBV10-2,TGCGCCAGCACCGGCGGAACGGGGGGTGAGCAGTTCTTC,CASTGGTGGEQFF
TRBJ2-1,medium-sized,TRBD2,14,TRBV11-2,TGTGCCAGCAGCTTGGGGACTAGCAACGATGAGCAGTTCTTC,CASSLGTSNDEQFF
TRBJ1-2,medium-sized,-,14,TRBV12-3/TRBV12-4,TGTGCCAGCAGTTTAGATGACAGTCGGTATGGCTACACCTTC,CASSLDDSRYGYTF
TRBJ2-2,many,-,16,TRBV10-3,TGTGCCATCAGTGAGGGCCGGGGGACGAACACCGGGGAGCTGTTTTTT,CAISEGRGTNTGELFF
TRBJ1-1,many,TRBD1,13,TRBV7-2,TGTGCCAGCAGCTTCTTCCGGGACAGTGAAGCTTTCTTT,CASSFFRDSEAFF
TRBJ1-1,medium-sized,TRBD1,14,TRBV5-4,TGTGCCAGCAAAACAGGGGAATTGAACACTGAAGCTTTCTTT,CASKTGELNTEAFF
TRBJ2-2,medium-sized,-,12,TRBV30,TGTGCCTGGAGTGGGGAGGCCGGAGAGCTGTTTTTT,CAWSGEAGELFF
TRBJ2-3,many,-,13,TRBV4-3,TGCGCCAGCAGCCAAGATACCGTAGATACGCAGTATTTT,CASSQDTVDTQYF
TRBJ1-1,medium-sized,TRBD1,13,TRBV29-1,TGCAGCGTCTCGGACAGGCCGAACACTGAAGCTTTCTTT,CSVSDRPNTEAFF
TRBJ2-1,few,TRBD2,15,TRBV5-6,TGTGCCAGCAGCCCTGATGGGACTAGCAATCGTGAGCAGTTCTTC,CASSPDGTSNREQFF
TRBJ2-3,medium-sized,-,12,TRBV19,TGTGCCAGTACTAACTCGGCGCATACGCAGTATTTT,CASTNSAHTQYF
TRBJ2-1,-,-,15,TRBV11-2,TGTGCCAGCAGCTTAGAACTAGCCGAGGAAATTGAGCAGTTCTTC,CASSLELAEEIEQFF
TRBJ2-7,-,-,12,TRBV28,TGTGCCAGCAGTTTATACACCTACGAGCAGTACTTC,CASSLYTYEQYF
TRBJ1-1,medium-sized,TRBD1,16,TRBV30,TGTGCCTGGAGTGGATCACCACAGGGGGCCAACACTGAAGCTTTCTTT,CAWSGSPQGANTEAFF
TRBJ2-3,-,-,13,TRBV7-2,TGTGCCAGCAGCTCGTACTACACAGATACGCAGTATTTT,CASSSYYTDTQYF
TRBJ2-5,-,-,15,TRBV10-3,TGTGCCATCGCTGGGACACCCACCAGCCAAGAGACCCAGTACTTC,CAIAGTPTSQETQYF
TRBJ2-7,many,TRBD2,16,TRBV20-1,TGCAGTGCTAGACTAATGACTAGCGGGCGGTCCTACGAGCAGTACTTC,CSARLMTSGRSYEQYF
TRBJ1-2,medium-sized,-,15,TRBV15,TGTGCCACCAGCAGAACCTACGAGGTAACTGATGGCTACACCTTC,CATSRTYEVTDGYTF
TRBJ1-2,large,-,16,TRBV6-2/TRBV6-3,TGTGCCAGCAGTTACTCGAATCCGGACCGGGCAGCCGGCTACACCTTC,CASSYSNPDRAAGYTF
TRBJ2-3,-,-,14,TRBV4-3,TGCGCCAGCAGCCAAGATTTAGCGTCGGATACGCAGTATTTT,CASSQDLASDTQYF
TRBJ1-1,medium-sized,-,11,TRBV12-3/TRBV12-4,TGTGCCAGCAGTCTTTTCAGGGAAGCTTTCTTT,CASSLFREAFF
TRBJ2-1,-,-,14,TRBV5-4,TGTGCCAGCAGCCCCTCGACTAGGAGGAATGAGCAGTTCTTC,CASSPSTRRNEQFF
TRBJ2-5,many,-,12,TRBV20-1,TGCAGTGCTAGAGTAGGGGGGGAGACCCAGTACTTC,CSARVGGETQYF
TRBJ2-4,many,-,14,TRBV14,TGTGCCAGCAGCTTCGGAGTAGCCAAAAACATTCAGTACTTC,CASSFGVAKNIQYF
TRBJ2-5,few,TRBD2,15,TRBV11-2,TGTGCCAGCAGCTTTAGCGGGAGAACGTCGGAGACCCAGTACTTC,CASSFSGRTSETQYF
TRBJ2-5,-,TRBD2,17,TRBV10-3,TGTGCCATCAGTTCCGGGGGGGCTTCTCTGCGCCAAGAGACCCAGTACTTC,CAISSGGASLRQETQYF
TRBJ1-1,many,-,12,TRBV7-9,TGTGCCAGCAGCGTACCCTACACTGAAGCTTTCTTT,CASSVPYTEAFF
TRBJ2-1,many,TRBD2,15,TRBV6-2/TRBV6-3,TGTGCCAGCAGCCCGAGCGGGAGCTCCTACAATGAGCAGTTCTTC,CASSPSGSSYNEQFF
TRBJ1-2,many,TRBD1,16,TRBV7-9,TGTGCCAGCAGCTTAACGAGGACAGGGGCGTACTATGGCTACACCTTC,CASSLTRTGAYYGYTF